Listed below are T cell receptor beta chains from one sample, sequenced in a study of control samples from healthy donors and cancer patients. Sequencing was performed with immunoSEQ multiplex PCR; in TCRdb, only in-frame clones are kept and a portion is missing. The sample includes under 200,000 clones, approximately 94% of them seen just once. The sample consisted of PBMCs. The receptors here all came from a man between 60 and 75 years old with colorectal cancer. Each CDR3 is given with its conserved first and last residue. The D gene is left open where the match is weak. A clone size is listed for some rows: how often the clone was seen (once, few, many), or a class if it is expanded.

clone_size,j_call,v_call,d_call,cdr3_nt,cdr3_aa
-,TRBJ1-1,TRBV21-1,-,TGTGCCAGCAGCAAAGCCCCAGGGGGAAGGACTGAAGCTTTCTTT,CASSKAPGGRTEAFF
-,TRBJ2-3,TRBV7-8,-,TGTGCCAGCAGCTTAGTTGGAGATACGCAGTATTTT,CASSLVGDTQYF
-,TRBJ2-7,TRBV6-1,TRBD1,TGTGCCAGCAGTGCCTCGGTCCTACAGGGGGCGGACGAGCAGTACTTC,CASSASVLQGADEQYF
-,TRBJ2-7,TRBV7-2,TRBD1,TGTGCCAGCAGCTTCGCGACAGGGTCCTACGAGCAGTACTTC,CASSFATGSYEQYF
-,TRBJ1-1,TRBV6-5,-,TGTGCCAGCAGTTTTACACCGAACACTGAAGCTTTCTTT,CASSFTPNTEAFF
-,TRBJ2-6,TRBV11-2,TRBD1,TGTGCCAGCAGCTTGTTCGTTTCCGGGACAGCTGGGGCCAACGTCCTGACTTTC,CASSLFVSGTAGANVLTF
-,TRBJ1-2,TRBV7-2,-,TGTGCCAGCAGCTTAGTCTCCGACTATGGCTACACCTTC,CASSLVSDYGYTF
-,TRBJ1-3,TRBV9,-,TGTGCCAGCAGCGTAGGGACGTGGGGCGCTGGAAACACCATATATTTT,CASSVGTWGAGNTIYF
-,TRBJ1-2,TRBV3-1/TRBV3-2,-,TGTGCCAGCAGCCAAGGGACGTCTGATGGCTACACCTTC,CASSQGTSDGYTF
-,TRBJ2-7,TRBV6-5,TRBD2,TGTGCCAGCTGGGGACTAGGACAGAACGAGCAGTACTTC,CASWGLGQNEQYF
once,TRBJ2-3,TRBV27,TRBD1,TGTGCCAGCAGTCTCCGGGACAGGGGCGCAGATACGCAGTATTTT,CASSLRDRGADTQYF
-,TRBJ1-1,TRBV7-2,-,TGTGCCAGCAGCTTAGAAGTTGACACTGAAGCTTTCTTT,CASSLEVDTEAFF
-,TRBJ2-7,TRBV9,TRBD1,TGTGCCAGCAGTGGACCCGGACAGGGACCCTACGAGCAGTACTTC,CASSGPGQGPYEQYF
-,TRBJ2-7,TRBV5-1,TRBD1,TGCGCCAGCAGCTTGGCCGACAGGGGACCCTACGAGCAGTACTTC,CASSLADRGPYEQYF
once,TRBJ2-1,TRBV5-1,-,TGCGCCAGCAGCGAGGGCGGGGTAAATGAGCAGTTCTTC,CASSEGGVNEQFF
-,TRBJ1-1,TRBV30,-,TGTGCCTGGGGCCAGCAGGGGTTAAACACTGAAGCTTTCTTT,CAWGQQGLNTEAFF
-,TRBJ2-5,TRBV6-2/TRBV6-3,-,TGTGCCAGCAGTTGGGGCAGCAGGGAGACCCAGTACTTC,CASSWGSRETQYF
once,TRBJ2-2,TRBV7-2,-,TGTGCCAGCAGCCCGACTCCGAACACCGGGGAGCTGTTTTTT,CASSPTPNTGELFF
-,TRBJ2-4,TRBV2,TRBD1,TGTGCCAGCAGTGAACAGGGACAGCTAGCCAAAAACATTCAGTACTTC,CASSEQGQLAKNIQYF
-,TRBJ2-2,TRBV21-1,-,TGTGCCAGCAGCAAAGAAGGACAGGCCCAGACCAGGGCCGGGGAGCTGTTTTTT,CASSKEGQAQTRAGELFF
-,TRBJ2-3,TRBV7-2,-,TGTGCCAGCAGCCGACCGGGGGATACGCAGTATTTT,CASSRPGDTQYF
-,TRBJ2-7,TRBV5-6,-,TGTGCCAGCAGCTTGGGTTTAGGAGCCTACGAGCAGTACTTC,CASSLGLGAYEQYF
once,TRBJ1-5,TRBV19,TRBD1,TGTGCCAGTAGTAAAGGACAGGGGAATCAGCCCCAGCATTTT,CASSKGQGNQPQHF
-,TRBJ2-7,TRBV3-1/TRBV3-2,TRBD1,TGTGCCAGCAGCCGAGAAGACAGGGGTGAGGGGTACGAGCAGTACTTC,CASSREDRGEGYEQYF
-,TRBJ1-5,TRBV12-3/TRBV12-4,-,TGTGCCAGCAGTTTGGGTTTGGGTCAGCCCCAGCATTTT,CASSLGLGQPQHF
-,TRBJ1-4,TRBV6-6,TRBD1,TGTGCCAGCAGTTACTCTCGGACAGGGGTGAAGGAAAAACTGTTTTTT,CASSYSRTGVKEKLFF
-,TRBJ2-5,TRBV7-2,-,TGTGCCAGCAGCTTACAGGTCGGGGGCCAAGAGACCCAGTACTTC,CASSLQVGGQETQYF
-,TRBJ1-5,TRBV19,TRBD1,TGTGCCAGTAGTAACCATGGGACAGACACTCTAGGGCAGCCCCAGCATTTT,CASSNHGTDTLGQPQHF
-,TRBJ2-7,TRBV29-1,TRBD1,TGCAGCGTTGATACGGGACAGGGTCTCTCCTACGAGCAGTACTTC,CSVDTGQGLSYEQYF
-,TRBJ2-5,TRBV7-2,TRBD2,TGTGCCAGCAGCTTAGCTAGCGGGCTTCAAGAGACCCAGTACTTC,CASSLASGLQETQYF
-,TRBJ1-6,TRBV6-5,TRBD1,TGTGCCAGCAGGGGGACAGGCATCGATGCACCCCTCCACTTT,CASRGTGIDAPLHF
-,TRBJ1-5,TRBV25-1,-,TGTGCCAGCAGTGACGGCAATCAGCCCCAGCATTTT,CASSDGNQPQHF
-,TRBJ2-1,TRBV6-5,TRBD2,TGTGCCAGCAGCGAGCGGGGGAGCTCCTACAATGAGCAGTTCTTC,CASSERGSSYNEQFF
-,TRBJ1-5,TRBV19,-,TGTGCCAGTAGTATAGTGAATCAGCCCCAGCATTTT,CASSIVNQPQHF
-,TRBJ1-1,TRBV7-9,-,TGTGCCAGCAGCCGGGGTAGCACTGAAGCTTTCTTT,CASSRGSTEAFF
once,TRBJ2-7,TRBV18,-,TGTGCCAGCTCACCCCGACAGTCCTACGAGCAGTACTTC,CASSPRQSYEQYF
-,TRBJ1-6,TRBV5-1,-,TGCGCCAGCAGCCCGGGGGTCAATTCACCCCTCCACTTT,CASSPGVNSPLHF
-,TRBJ1-5,TRBV6-2/TRBV6-3,TRBD1,TGTGCCAGCAGTTACACAGGACAGGTTAATCAGCCCCAGCATTTT,CASSYTGQVNQPQHF
once,TRBJ1-2,TRBV25-1,TRBD1,TGTGCCAGCAGTGGCCACCGGGACAGGGTGGGGGGCTACACCTTC,CASSGHRDRVGGYTF
-,TRBJ1-5,TRBV19,TRBD1,TGTGCCAGTAGTGGGACAGGGAAGGCTCAGCCCCAGCATTTT,CASSGTGKAQPQHF
-,TRBJ1-1,TRBV5-5,-,TGTGCCAGCAGCCCCCTTACAAGGGGCACTGAAGCTTTCTTT,CASSPLTRGTEAFF
-,TRBJ2-3,TRBV9,TRBD1,TGTGCCAGCAGCGGGGACAGAGTCTATAGCACAGATACGCAGTATTTT,CASSGDRVYSTDTQYF
-,TRBJ2-7,TRBV4-2,TRBD1,TGTGCCAGCAGCGAGGGGACAGGGACATACGAGCAGTACTTC,CASSEGTGTYEQYF
-,TRBJ1-1,TRBV24-1,-,TGTGCCACCAGGCCCACGACAGAAAGCACTGAAGCTTTCTTT,CATRPTTESTEAFF
-,TRBJ1-3,TRBV25-1,TRBD1,TGTGCCAGCGGCACAGGGGGTGGAAACACCATATATTTT,CASGTGGGNTIYF
-,TRBJ1-2,TRBV27,-,TGTGCCACTAAATTCTCAACAGCTAACTATGGCTACACCTTC,CATKFSTANYGYTF
-,TRBJ2-1,TRBV6-1,-,TGTGCCAGCAGTGAGGGGACCTCCTACAATGAGCAGTTCTTC,CASSEGTSYNEQFF
few,TRBJ2-6,TRBV11-2,-,TGTGCCAGCAGACACTTCAAGGGGGCTGGGGCCAACGTCCTGACTTTC,CASRHFKGAGANVLTF
-,TRBJ2-2,TRBV30,-,TGTGCCTGGAGTACCCTGAGGACCGGGGAGCTGTTTTTT,CAWSTLRTGELFF